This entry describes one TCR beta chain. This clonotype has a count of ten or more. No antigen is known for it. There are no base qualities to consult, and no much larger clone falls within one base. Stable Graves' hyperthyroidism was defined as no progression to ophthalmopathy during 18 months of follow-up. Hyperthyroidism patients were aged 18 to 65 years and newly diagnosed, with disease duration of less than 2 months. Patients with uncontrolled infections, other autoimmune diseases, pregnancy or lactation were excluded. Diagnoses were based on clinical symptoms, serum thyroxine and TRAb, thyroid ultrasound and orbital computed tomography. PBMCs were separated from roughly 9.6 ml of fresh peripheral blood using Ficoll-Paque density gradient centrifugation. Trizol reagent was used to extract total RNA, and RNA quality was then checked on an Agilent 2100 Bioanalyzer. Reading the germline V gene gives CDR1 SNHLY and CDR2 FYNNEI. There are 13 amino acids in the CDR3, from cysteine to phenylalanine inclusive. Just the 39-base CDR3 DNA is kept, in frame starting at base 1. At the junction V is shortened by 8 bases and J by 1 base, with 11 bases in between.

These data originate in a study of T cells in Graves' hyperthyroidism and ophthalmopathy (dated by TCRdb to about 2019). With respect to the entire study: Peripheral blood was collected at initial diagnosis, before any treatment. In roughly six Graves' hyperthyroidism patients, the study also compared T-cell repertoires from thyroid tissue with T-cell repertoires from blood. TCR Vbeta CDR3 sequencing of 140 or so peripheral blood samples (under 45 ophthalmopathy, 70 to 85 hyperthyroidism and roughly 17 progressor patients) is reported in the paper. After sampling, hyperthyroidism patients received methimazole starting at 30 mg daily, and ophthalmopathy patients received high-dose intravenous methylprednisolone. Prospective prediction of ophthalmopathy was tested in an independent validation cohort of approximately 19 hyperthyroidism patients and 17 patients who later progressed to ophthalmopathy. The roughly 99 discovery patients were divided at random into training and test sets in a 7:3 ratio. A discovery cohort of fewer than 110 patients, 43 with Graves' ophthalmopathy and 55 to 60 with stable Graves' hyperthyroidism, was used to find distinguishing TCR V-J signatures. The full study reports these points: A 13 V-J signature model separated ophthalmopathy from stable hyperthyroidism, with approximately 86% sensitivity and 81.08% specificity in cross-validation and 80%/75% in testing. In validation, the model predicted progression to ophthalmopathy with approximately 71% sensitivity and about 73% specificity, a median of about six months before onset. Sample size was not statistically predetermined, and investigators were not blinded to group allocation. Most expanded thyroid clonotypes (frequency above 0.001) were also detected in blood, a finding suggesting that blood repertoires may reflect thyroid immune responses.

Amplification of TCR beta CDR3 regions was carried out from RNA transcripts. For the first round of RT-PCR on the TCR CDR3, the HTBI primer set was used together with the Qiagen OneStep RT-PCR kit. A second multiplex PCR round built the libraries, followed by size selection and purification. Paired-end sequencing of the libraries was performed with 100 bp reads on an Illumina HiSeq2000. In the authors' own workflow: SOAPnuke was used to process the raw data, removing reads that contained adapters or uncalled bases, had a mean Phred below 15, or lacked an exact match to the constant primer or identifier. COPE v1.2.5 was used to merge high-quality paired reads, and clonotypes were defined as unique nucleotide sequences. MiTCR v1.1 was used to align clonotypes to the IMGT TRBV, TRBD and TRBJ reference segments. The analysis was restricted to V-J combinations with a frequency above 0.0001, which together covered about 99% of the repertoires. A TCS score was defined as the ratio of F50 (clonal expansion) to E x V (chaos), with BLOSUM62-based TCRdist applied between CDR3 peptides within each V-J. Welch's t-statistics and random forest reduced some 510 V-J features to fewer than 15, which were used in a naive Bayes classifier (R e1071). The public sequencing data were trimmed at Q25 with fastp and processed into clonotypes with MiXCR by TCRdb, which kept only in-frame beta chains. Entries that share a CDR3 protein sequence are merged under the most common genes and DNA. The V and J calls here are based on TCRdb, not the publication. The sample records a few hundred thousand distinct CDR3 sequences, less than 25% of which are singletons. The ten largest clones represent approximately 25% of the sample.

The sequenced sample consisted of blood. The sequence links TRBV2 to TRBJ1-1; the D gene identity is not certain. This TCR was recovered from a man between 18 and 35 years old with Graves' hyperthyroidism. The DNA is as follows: TGTGCCAGCCGAACCTGGTCGAACACTGAAGCTTTCTTT. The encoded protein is CASRTWSNTEAFF. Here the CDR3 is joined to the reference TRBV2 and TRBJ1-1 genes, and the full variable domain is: EPEVTQTPSHQVTQMGQEVILRCVPISNHLYFYWYRQILGQKVEFLVSFYNNEISEKSEIFDDQFSVERPDGSNFTLKIRSTKLEDSAMYFCASRTWSNTEAFFGQGTRLTVV.